This T cell receptor beta chain emerged from a study of regulatory T cells in long-lasting Graves disease. This clonotype was observed many times. Both iRepertoire HTBI primers and Arm-PCR of CDR3 regions were used to build the TCR beta libraries. TCRdb reprocessed the multiplex PCR reads with MiXCR, giving one entry per CDR3 protein. Of around 450,000 distinct CDR3 sequences in the sample, around 16% were seen once. As for time point: newly diagnosed GD, antithyroid drugs for less than 3 months. RNA from PBMCs was the source of the TCR library. Staff drew 8 to 9 milliliters of peripheral blood into EDTA tubes. These data also featured in a second study, about T cells in Graves' hyperthyroidism and ophthalmopathy. That source reports: Hyperthyroidism had been newly diagnosed in patients aged 18 to 65, and its duration was under 2 months.

The specimen comprised peripheral blood mononuclear cells (PBMCs), sampled at new diagnosis, from a patient treated with antithyroid drugs. The sequence was collected from a man in his forties with Graves disease.

The CDR3 sequence is CASSTPTGRGEQFF. For the CDR3, the DNA is TGTGCCAGCAGTACCCCGACCGGGAGAGGTGAGCAGTTCTTC. The rearrangement uses TRBV28 and TRBJ2-1; possible D gene TRBD2, 6 bases. The V gene lost 5 bases and the J gene lost 9 bases, with 17 bases spanning the gap. There are 14 residues in the CDR3. CDR1 is MDHEN and CDR2 is SYDVKM in the germline V gene.